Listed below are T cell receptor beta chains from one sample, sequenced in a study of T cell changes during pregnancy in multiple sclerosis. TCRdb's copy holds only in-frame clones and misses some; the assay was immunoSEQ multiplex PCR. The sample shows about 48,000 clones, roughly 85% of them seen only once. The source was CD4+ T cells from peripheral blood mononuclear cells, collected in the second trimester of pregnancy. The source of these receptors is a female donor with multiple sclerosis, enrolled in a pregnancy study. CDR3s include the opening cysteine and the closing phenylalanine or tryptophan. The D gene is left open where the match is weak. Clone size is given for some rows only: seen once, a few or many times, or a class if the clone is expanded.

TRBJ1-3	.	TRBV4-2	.	TGTGCCAGCAGCCAAGATATGCTAGGGAGCTCTGGAAACACCATATATTTT	CASSQDMLGSSGNTIYF
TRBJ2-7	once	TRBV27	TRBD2	TGTGCCAGCAGTTTATATCCCGGACTAGCCGACGAGCAGTACTTC	CASSLYPGLADEQYF
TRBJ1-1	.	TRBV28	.	TGTGCCAGCAGTTGGGGGGGATTGGGTTTGAACACTGAAGCTTTCTTT	CASSWGGLGLNTEAFF
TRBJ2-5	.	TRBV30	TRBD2	TGTGCCTGGAGTCACGGGACTAGCGGGGATATACAAGAGACCCAGTACTTC	CAWSHGTSGDIQETQYF
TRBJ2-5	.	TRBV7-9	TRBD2	TGTGTGCTGGGGCTAGCGGGGGAAGAGACCCAGTACTTC	CVLGLAGEETQYF
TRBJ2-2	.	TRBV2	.	TGTGCCAGCAGCGAAAACAGGGTTGGCGGGGAGCTGTTTTTT	CASSENRVGGELFF
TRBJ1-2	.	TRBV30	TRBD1	TGTGCCTGGACGGGACAGGGGATCAGCTACACCTTC	CAWTGQGISYTF
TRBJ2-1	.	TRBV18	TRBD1	TGTGCCAGCTCACCCAGAGAACAGGGGGCGCAGGGGAGTGAGCAGTTCTTC	CASSPREQGAQGSEQFF
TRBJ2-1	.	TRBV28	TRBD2	TGTGCCAGCAGTTTACAGGGAGGGAGCGATGAGCAGTTCTTC	CASSLQGGSDEQFF
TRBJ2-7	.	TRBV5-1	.	TGCGCCAGCAGCTTGGCCGGGGGTAGGACGTACGAGCAGTACTTC	CASSLAGGRTYEQYF
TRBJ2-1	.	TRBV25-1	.	TGTGCCAGCAGTGGGAGGGAACCTAACAATGAGCAGTTCTTC	CASSGREPNNEQFF
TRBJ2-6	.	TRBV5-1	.	TGCGCCAGCAGCTTGATGGGGGCCGGGGCCAACGTCCTGACTTTC	CASSLMGAGANVLTF
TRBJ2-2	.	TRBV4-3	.	TGCGCCAGCAGCCAAGTGAGGAACACCGGGGAGCTGTTTTTT	CASSQVRNTGELFF
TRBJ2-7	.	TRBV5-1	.	TGCGCCAGCAGCCCCCTTAGCTCCTACGAGCAGTACTTC	CASSPLSSYEQYF
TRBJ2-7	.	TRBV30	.	TGTGCCTGGAAATTGGGGCGGAGCGAGCAGTACTTC	CAWKLGRSEQYF
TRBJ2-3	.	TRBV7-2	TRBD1	TGTGCCAGCAGCTTCGCCGGGACAGGGGGGGCAGATACGCAGTATTTT	CASSFAGTGGADTQYF
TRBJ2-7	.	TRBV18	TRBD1	TGTGCCAGCTCACCACCGCGGACAGGGAGGTACGAGCAGTACTTC	CASSPPRTGRYEQYF
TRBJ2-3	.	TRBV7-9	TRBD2	TGTGCCAGCAGAACTAGCGGGAGGGCCTCAGATACGCAGTATTTT	CASRTSGRASDTQYF
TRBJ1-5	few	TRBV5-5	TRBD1	TGTGCCAGCAGCTTGGGATCGACAGGGAATCAGCCCCAGCATTTT	CASSLGSTGNQPQHF
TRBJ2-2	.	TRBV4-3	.	TGCGCCAGCAGGGAAAGGGCTGGGGCTGGTACCGGGGAGCTGTTTTTT	CASRERAGAGTGELFF